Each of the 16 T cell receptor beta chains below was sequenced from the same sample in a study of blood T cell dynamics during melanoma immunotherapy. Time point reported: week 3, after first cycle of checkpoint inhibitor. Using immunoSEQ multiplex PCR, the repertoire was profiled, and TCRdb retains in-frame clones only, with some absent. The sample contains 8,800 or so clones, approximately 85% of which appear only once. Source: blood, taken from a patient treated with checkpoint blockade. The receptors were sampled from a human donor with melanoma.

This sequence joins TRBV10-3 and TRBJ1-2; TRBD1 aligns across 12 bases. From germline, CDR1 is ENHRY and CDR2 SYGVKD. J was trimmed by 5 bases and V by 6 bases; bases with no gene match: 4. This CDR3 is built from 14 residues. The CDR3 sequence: CAISPGQGAYGYTF. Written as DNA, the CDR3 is TGTGCCATCAGCCCGGGACAGGGGGCTTATGGCTACACCTTC.

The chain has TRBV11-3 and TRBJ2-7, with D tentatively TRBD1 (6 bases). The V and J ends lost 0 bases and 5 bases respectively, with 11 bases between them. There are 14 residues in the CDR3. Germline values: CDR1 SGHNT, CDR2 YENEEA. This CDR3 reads CASSLEGGVDEQYF. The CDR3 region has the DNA TGTGCCAGCAGCTTAGAAGGGGGAGTAGACGAGCAGTACTTC.

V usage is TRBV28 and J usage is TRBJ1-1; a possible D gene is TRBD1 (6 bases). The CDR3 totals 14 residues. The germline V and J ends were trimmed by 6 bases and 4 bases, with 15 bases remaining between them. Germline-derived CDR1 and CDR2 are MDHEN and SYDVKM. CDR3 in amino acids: CASRTGQFRTEAFF. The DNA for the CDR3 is TGTGCCAGCAGAACCGGACAGTTCCGCACTGAAGCTTTCTTT.

Here the CDR3 reads CASSPASGAKIYGYTF. CDR3 in DNA: TGTGCCAGCTCACCAGCGTCGGGGGCAAAGATCTATGGCTACACCTTC. The rearrangement uses TRBV18 and TRBJ1-2, with a possible D match to TRBD1 (6 bases). The ends were cut back, 2 bases at V and 4 bases at J, with 17 bases in the middle. This CDR3 has 16 residues. The germline CDR1 and CDR2 sequences are KGHSH and LQKENI.

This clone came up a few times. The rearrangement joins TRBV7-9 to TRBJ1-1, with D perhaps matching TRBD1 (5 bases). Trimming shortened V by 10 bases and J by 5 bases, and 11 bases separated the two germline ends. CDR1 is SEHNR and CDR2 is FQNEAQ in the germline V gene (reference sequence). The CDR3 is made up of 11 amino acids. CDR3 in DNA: TGTGCCATCATACGGGGGACTGAAGCTTTCTTT. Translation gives CAIIRGTEAFF.

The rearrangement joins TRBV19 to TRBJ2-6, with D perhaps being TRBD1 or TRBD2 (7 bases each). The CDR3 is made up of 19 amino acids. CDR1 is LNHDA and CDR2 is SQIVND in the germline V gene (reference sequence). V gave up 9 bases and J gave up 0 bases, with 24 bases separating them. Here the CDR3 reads CARMREGANRGSGANVLTF. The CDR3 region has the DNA TGTGCCAGGATGAGGGAGGGGGCCAACAGGGGCTCTGGGGCCAACGTCCTGACTTTC.

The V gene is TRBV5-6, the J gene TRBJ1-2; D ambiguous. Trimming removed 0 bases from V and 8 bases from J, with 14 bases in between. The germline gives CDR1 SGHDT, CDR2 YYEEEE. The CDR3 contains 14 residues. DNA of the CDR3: TGTGCCAGCAGCTTGGGAGCCCTTCCCCACGGCTACACCTTC. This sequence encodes CASSLGALPHGYTF.

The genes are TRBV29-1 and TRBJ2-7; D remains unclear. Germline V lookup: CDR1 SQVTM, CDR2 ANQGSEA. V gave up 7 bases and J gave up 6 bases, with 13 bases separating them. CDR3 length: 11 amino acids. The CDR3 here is CSAAVASEQYF. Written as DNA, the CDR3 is TGCAGCGCCGCGGTGGCCAGCGAGCAGTACTTC.

This CDR3 is CAWSVAGQGNNQPQHF. The CDR3 nucleotides read TGTGCCTGGAGTGTAGCCGGACAGGGTAACAATCAGCCCCAGCATTTT. V usage is TRBV30 and J usage is TRBJ1-5, with TRBD1 matching 8 bases. Looked up from germline, CDR1 is GTSNPN and CDR2 is SVGIG (reference sequence). V lost 0 bases, J lost 3 bases, and 7 bases stayed unmatched. The CDR3 has 16 amino acids.

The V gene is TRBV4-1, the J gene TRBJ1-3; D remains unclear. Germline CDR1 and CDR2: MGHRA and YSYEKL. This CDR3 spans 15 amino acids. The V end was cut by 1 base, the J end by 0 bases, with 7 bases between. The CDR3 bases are TGCGCCAGCAGCCAAGGACACACCTCTGGAAACACCATATATTTT. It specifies CASSQGHTSGNTIYF.

CDR3 residues: CASSLVGLGRKNTEAFF. CDR3 DNA sequence: TGTGCCAGCAGCTTGGTGGGGTTGGGCAGAAAGAACACTGAAGCTTTCTTT. The V gene is TRBV5-4, the J gene TRBJ1-1; D is unclear. This CDR3 contains 17 residues. The V gene lost 0 bases and the J gene lost 1 base, with 16 bases spanning the gap. The germline CDR1 and CDR2 sequences are SGHNT and YYREEE (reference sequence).

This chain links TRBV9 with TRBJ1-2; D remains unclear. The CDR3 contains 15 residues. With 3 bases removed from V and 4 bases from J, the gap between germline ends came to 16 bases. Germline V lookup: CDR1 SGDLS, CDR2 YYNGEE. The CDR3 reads CASSAASDRPYGYTF. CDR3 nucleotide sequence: TGTGCCAGCAGCGCCGCGTCAGACCGCCCCTATGGCTACACCTTC.

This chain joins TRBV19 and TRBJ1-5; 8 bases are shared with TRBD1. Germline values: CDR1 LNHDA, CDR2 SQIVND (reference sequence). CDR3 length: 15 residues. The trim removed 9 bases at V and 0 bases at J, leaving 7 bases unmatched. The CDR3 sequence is CASSGQGNSNQPQHF. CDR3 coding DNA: TGTGCCAGCAGCGGACAGGGCAATAGCAATCAGCCCCAGCATTTT.

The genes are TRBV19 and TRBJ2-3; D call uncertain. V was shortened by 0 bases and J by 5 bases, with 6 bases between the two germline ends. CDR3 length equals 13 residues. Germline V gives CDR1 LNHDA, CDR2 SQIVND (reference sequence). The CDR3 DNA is TGTGCCAGTAGTATAGACTCTGAAGATACGCAGTATTTT. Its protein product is CASSIDSEDTQYF.

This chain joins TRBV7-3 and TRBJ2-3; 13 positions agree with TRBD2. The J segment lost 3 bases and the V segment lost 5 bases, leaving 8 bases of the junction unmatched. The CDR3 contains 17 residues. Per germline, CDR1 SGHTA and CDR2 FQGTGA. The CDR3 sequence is CASSPRTSGGFTDTQYF. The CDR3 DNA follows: TGTGCCAGCAGCCCCCGGACTAGCGGGGGCTTTACAGATACGCAGTATTTT.

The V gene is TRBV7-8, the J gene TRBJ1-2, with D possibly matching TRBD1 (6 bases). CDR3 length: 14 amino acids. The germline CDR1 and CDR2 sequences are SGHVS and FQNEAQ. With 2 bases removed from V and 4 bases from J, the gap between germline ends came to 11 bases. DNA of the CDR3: TGTGCCAGCAGCTTACAGGGGATCGGCTATGGCTACACCTTC. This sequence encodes CASSLQGIGYGYTF.